This T cell receptor beta chain was captured by sequencing in a study of T-cell reconstitution after alpha-beta-depleted transplantation in children. Findings and caveats of the study: Reports say that about two months after transplant, the alpha-beta T cells came out of several hundred graft clones that had expanded.

Researchers prepared the TCRbeta library using unique molecular identifiers, the study reports. Using its own MiXCR run on the PCR reads, TCRdb lists one record per CDR3 protein. Seen here are more than 400,000 distinct CDR3 sequences, over 10% observed once, and the top ten hold about 14%. This clonotype came up a few times. Its antigen is unknown. This CDR3 is 11 amino acids long. The V and J ends lost 6 bases and 12 bases, in that order; junction bases with no gene match: 7. From germline, CDR1 is MNHEY and CDR2 SVGAGI. This specimen consisted of PBMCs, mostly from graft donor cells, obtained 180 days after TCRalphabeta/CD19-depleted stem cell transplant. The rearrangement links TRBV6-5 to TRBJ1-1; TRBD1 aligns across 7 bases. This receptor was taken from a female patient aged 2 to 10 who had a stem cell transplant for aplastic anemia, so the T cells may come from the graft donor. CDR3 in amino acids: CASSFGTVTFF. Written as DNA, the CDR3 is TGTGCCAGCAGCTTCGGGACAGTAACTTTCTTT.